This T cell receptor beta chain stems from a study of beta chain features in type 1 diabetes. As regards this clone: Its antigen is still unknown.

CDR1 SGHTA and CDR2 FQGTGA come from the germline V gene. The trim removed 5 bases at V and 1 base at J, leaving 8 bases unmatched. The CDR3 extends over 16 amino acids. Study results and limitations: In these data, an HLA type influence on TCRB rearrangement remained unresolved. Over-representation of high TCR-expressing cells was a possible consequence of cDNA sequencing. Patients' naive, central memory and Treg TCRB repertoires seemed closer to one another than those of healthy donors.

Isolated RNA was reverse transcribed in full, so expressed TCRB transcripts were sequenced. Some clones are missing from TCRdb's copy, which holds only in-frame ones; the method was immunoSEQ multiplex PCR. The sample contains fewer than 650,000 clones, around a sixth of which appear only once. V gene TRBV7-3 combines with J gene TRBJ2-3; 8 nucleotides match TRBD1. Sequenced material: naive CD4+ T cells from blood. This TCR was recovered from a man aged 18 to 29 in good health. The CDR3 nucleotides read TGTGCCAGCAGCCTACGGACAGGGCGAGGCACAGATACGCAGTATTTT. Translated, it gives CASSLRTGRGTDTQYF.